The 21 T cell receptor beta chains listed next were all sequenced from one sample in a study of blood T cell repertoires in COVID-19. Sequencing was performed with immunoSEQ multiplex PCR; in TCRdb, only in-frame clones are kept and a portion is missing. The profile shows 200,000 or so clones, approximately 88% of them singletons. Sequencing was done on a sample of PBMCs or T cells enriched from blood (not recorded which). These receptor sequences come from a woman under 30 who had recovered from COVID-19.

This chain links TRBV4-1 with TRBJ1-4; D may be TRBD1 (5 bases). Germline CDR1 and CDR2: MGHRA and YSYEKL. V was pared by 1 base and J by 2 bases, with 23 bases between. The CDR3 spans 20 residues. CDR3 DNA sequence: TGCGCCAGCAGCCAAGTTTCCTTTTCAGTTACAGGCACTACTAATGAAAAACTGTTTTTT. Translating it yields CASSQVSFSVTGTTNEKLFF.

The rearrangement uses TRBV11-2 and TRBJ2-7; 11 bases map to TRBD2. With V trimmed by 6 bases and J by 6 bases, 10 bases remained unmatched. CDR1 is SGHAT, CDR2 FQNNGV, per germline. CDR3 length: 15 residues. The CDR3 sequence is CASRDLAGGQPEQYF. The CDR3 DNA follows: TGTGCCAGCAGGGATTTAGCGGGGGGGCAACCCGAGCAGTACTTC.

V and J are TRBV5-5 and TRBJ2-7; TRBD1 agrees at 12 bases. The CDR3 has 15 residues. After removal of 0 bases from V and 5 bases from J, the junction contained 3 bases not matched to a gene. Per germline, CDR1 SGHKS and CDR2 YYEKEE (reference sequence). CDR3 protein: CASSLVGQGADEQYF. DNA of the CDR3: TGTGCCAGCAGCTTGGTGGGACAGGGGGCCGACGAGCAGTACTTC.

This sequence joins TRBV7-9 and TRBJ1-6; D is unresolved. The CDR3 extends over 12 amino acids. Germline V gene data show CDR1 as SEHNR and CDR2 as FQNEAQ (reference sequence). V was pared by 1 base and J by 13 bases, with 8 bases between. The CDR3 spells CASSLGKRPLHF. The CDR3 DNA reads TGTGCCAGCAGCTTAGGCAAACGGCCCCTCCACTTT.

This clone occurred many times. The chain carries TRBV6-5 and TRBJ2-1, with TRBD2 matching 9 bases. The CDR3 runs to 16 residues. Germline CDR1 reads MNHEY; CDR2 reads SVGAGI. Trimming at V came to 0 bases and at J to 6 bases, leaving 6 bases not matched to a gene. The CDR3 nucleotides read TGTGCCAGCAGTTACTCCGGCGGGGGGGCTTCCAATGAGCAGTTCTTC. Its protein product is CASSYSGGGASNEQFF.

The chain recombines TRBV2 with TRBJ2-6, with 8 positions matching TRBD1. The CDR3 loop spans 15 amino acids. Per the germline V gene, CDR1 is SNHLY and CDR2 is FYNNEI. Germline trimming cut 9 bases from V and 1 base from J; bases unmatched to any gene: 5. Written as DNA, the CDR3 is TGTGCCAGGGGACAGGTGGTGTCTGGGGCCAACGTCCTGACTTTC. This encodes CARGQVVSGANVLTF.

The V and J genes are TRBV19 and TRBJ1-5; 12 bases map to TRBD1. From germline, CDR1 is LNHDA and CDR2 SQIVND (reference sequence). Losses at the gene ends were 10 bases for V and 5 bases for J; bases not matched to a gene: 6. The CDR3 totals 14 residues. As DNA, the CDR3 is TGTGCCACAAGGGACAGGGGGCAAGATCAGCCCCAGCATTTT. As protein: CATRDRGQDQPQHF.

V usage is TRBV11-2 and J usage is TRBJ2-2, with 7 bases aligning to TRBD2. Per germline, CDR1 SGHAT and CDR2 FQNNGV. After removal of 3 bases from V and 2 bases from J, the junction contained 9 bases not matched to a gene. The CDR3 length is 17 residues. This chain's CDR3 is CASSFKLATPNTGELFF. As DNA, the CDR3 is TGTGCCAGCAGCTTTAAACTAGCGACCCCTAACACCGGGGAGCTGTTTTTT.

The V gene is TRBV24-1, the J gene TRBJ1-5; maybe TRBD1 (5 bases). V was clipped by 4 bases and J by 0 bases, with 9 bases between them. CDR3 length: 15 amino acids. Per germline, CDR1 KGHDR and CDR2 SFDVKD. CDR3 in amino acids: CATSESGDSNQPQHF. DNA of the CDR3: TGTGCCACCAGTGAGTCGGGGGATAGCAATCAGCCCCAGCATTTT.

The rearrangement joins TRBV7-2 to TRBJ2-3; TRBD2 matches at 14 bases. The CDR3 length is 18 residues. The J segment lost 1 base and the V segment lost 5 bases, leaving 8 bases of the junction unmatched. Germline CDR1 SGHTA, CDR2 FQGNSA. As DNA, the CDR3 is TGTGCCAGCAGCCCTTCCGGGACTAGCGGGGGTGGCACAGATACGCAGTATTTT. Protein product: CASSPSGTSGGGTDTQYF.

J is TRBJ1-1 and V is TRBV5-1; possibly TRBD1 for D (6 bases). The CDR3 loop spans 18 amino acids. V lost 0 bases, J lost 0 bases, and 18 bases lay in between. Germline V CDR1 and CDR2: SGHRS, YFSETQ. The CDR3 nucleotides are TGCGCCAGCAGCTTGGACAGGGCTCAGAGGATACTGAACACTGAAGCTTTCTTT. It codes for CASSLDRAQRILNTEAFF.

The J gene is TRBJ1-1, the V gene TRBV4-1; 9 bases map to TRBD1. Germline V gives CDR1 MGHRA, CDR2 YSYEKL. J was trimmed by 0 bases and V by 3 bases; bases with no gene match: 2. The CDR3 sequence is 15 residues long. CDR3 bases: TGCGCCAGCAGCCAGGGACAGGGTTTGAACACTGAAGCTTTCTTT. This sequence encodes CASSQGQGLNTEAFF.

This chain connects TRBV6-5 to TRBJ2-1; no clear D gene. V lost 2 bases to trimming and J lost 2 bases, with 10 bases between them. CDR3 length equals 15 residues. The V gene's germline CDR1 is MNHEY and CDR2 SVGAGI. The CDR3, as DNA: TGTGCCAGCAGTTACGGAAGCAGGCCCTACAATGAGCAGTTCTTC. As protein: CASSYGSRPYNEQFF.

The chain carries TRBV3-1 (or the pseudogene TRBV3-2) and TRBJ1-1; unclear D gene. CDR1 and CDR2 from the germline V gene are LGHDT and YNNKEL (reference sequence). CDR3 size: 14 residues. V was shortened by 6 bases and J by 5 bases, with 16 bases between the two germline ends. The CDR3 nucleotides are TGTGCCAGCAGTCCTTACGGAGGAGGGACTGAAGCTTTCTTT. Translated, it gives CASSPYGGGTEAFF.

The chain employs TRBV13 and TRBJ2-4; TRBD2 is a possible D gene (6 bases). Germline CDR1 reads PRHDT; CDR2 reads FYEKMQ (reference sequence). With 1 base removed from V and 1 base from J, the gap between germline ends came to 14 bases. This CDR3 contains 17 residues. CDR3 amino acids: CASSLVPGGTAKNIQYF. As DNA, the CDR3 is TGTGCCAGCAGCTTAGTTCCAGGAGGGACGGCCAAAAACATTCAGTACTTC.

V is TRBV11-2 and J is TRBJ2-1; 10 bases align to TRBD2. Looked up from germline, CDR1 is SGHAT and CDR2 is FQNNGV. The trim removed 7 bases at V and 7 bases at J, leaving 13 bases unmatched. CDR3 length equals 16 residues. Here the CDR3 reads CASNINGLAGVNEQFF. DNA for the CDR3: TGTGCCAGCAACATTAATGGGCTAGCGGGGGTGAATGAGCAGTTCTTC.

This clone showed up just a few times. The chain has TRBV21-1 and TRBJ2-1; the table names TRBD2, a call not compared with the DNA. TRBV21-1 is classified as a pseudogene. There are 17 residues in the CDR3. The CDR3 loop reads CASSKAACSGGRNEQFF. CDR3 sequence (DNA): TGTGCCAGCAGCAAAGCTGCTTGTAGCGGGGGGCGAAATGAGCAGTTCTTC.

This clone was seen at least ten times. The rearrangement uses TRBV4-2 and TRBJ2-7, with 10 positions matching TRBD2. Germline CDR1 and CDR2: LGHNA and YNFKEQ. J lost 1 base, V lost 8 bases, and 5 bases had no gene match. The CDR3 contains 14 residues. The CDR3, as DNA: TGTGCCAGCTCAAGAGCGGGGGGGTCCTACGAGCAGTACTTC. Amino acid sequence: CASSRAGGSYEQYF.

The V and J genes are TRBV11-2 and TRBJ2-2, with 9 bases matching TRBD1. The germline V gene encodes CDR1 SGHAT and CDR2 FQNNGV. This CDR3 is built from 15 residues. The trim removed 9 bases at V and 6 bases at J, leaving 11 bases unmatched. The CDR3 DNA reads TGTGCCAGTGAGCGGGGACAGGGTGTTGCCGGGGAGCTGTTTTTT. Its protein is CASERGQGVAGELFF.

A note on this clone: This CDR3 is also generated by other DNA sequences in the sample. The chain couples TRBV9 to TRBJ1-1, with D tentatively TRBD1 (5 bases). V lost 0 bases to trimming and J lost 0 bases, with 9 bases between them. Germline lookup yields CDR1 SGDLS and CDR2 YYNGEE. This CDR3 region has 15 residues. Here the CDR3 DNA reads TGTGCCAGCAGCGTAGGCGGGGGGATGAACACTGAAGCTTTCTTT. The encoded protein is CASSVGGGMNTEAFF.

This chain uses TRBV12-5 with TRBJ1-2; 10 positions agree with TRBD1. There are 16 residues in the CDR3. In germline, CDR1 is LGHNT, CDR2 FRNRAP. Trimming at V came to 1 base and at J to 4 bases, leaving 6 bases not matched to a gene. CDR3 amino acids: CASGLAGTGVSYGYTF. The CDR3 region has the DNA TGTGCTAGTGGTTTGGCCGGGACAGGGGTTTCCTATGGCTACACCTTC. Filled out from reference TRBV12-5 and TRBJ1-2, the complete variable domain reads DARVTQTPRHKVTEMGQEVTMRCQPILGHNTVFWYRQTMMQGLELLAYFRNRAPLDDSGMPKDRFSAEMPDATLATLKIQPSEPRDSAVYFCASGLAGTGVSYGYTFGSGTRLTVV.